This TCR beta chain was sequenced for a study of blood T cell repertoires in COVID-19. Study in general: Both acute and convalescent COVID-19 samples were obtained from the United States, Italy and Spain.

The germline V gene encodes CDR1 ENHRY and CDR2 SYGVKD. This CDR3 contains 15 residues. Trimming cost V 8 bases and J 3 bases, with 18 bases left between them. Methods used by the authors: Estimation of nucleated cell counts relied on the amplification of reference gene primers. The assay was immunoSEQ multiplex PCR, and TCRdb's table has in-frame clones only and misses some. The V and J calls and the clone size are those of that table, but D and trimming were determined from the DNA. The sample shows roughly 250,000 clones, around four fifths of them seen only once. Specimen: peripheral blood. The TCR originated in a woman in her 40s with active or convalescent COVID-19. The chain employs TRBV10-3 and TRBJ2-3, with D tentatively TRBD1 (7 bases). The DNA of the CDR3 is TGTGCCATCCAAGGGGGCCCCGCGGGGACAGATACGCAGTATTTT. Translating gives CAIQGGPAGTDTQYF.